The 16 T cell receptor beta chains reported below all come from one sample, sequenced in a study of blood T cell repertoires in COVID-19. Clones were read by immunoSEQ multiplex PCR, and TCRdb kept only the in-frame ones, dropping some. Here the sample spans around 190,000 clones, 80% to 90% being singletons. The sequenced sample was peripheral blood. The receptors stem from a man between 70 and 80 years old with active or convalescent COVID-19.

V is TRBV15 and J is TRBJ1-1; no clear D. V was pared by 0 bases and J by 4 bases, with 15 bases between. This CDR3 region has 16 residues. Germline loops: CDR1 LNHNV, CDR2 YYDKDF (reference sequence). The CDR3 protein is CATSRDRPGGSTEAFF. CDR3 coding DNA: TGTGCCACCAGCAGAGATCGACCAGGCGGGAGCACTGAAGCTTTCTTT.

CDR3 region: CASRGQGAGEQYF. CDR3 DNA sequence: TGTGCCAGCAGGGGACAGGGGGCTGGGGAGCAGTACTTC. This chain connects TRBV2 to TRBJ2-7; 12 bases agree with TRBD1. V gave up 6 bases and J gave up 7 bases; unmatched junction bases: 4. Per the germline V gene, CDR1 is SNHLY and CDR2 is FYNNEI. The CDR3 has 13 amino acids.

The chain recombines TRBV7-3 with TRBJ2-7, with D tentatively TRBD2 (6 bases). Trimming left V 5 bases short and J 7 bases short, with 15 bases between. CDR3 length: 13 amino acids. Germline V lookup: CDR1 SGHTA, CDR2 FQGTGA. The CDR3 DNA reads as TGTGCCAGCAGCCCGGCGGGGCCGGGGGAGCAGTACTTC. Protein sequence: CASSPAGPGEQYF.

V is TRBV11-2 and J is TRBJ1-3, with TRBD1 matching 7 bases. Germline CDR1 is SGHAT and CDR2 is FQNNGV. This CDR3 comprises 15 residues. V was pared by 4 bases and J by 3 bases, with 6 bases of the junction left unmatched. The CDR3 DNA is TGTGCCAGCAGCTACGGGGACAGATATGGAAACACCATATATTTT. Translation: CASSYGDRYGNTIYF. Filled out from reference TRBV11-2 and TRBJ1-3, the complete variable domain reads EAGVAQSPRYKIIEKRQSVAFWCNPISGHATLYWYQQILGQGPKLLIQFQNNGVVDDSQLPKDRFSAERLKGVDSTLKIQPAKLEDSAVYLCASSYGDRYGNTIYFGEGSWLTVV.

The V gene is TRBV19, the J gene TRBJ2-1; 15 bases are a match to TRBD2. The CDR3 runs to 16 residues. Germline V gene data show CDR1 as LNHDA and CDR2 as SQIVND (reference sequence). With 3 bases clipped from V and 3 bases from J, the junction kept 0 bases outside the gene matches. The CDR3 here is CASSMGLAGGYNEQFF. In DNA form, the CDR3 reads TGTGCCAGTAGTATGGGACTAGCGGGGGGCTACAATGAGCAGTTCTTC.

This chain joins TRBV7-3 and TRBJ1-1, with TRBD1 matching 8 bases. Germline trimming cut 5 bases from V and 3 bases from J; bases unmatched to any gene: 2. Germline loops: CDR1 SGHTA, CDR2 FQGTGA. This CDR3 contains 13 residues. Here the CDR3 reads CASSPTGDTEAFF. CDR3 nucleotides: TGTGCCAGCAGCCCGACAGGGGACACTGAAGCTTTCTTT.

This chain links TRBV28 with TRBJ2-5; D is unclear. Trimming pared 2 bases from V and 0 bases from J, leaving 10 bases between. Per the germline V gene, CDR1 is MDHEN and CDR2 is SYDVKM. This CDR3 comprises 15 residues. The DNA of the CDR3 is TGTGCCAGCAGTTTACCCTTGCCAGACCAAGAGACCCAGTACTTC. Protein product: CASSLPLPDQETQYF.

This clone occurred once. This chain's CDR3 is CSVEGSGKNTEAFF. CDR3 in DNA: TGCAGCGTTGAAGGGTCAGGGAAGAACACTGAAGCTTTCTTT. The chain employs TRBV29-1 and TRBJ1-1, with TRBD1 as a possible D gene (5 bases). There are 14 residues in the CDR3. From germline, CDR1 is SQVTM and CDR2 ANQGSEA. V lost 1 base, J lost 1 base, and 10 bases lay in between.

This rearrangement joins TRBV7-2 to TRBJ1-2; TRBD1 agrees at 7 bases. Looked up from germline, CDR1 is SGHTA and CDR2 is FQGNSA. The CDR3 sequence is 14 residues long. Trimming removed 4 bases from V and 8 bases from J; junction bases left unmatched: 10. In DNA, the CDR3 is TGTGCCAGCAGCTGGGAGACAGGGCCAGGCGGCTACACCTTC. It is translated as CASSWETGPGGYTF.

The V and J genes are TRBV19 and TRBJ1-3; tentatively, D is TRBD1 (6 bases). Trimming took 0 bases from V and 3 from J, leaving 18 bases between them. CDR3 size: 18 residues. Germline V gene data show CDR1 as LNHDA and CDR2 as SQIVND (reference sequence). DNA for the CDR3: TGTGCCAGTAGTATAGATGACAGCACAGGGACGAGTGGAAACACCATATATTTT. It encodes CASSIDDSTGTSGNTIYF.

The CDR3 DNA follows: TGTGCCAGCTCGACATCAACTAATGAAAAACTGTTTTTT. Amino acid sequence: CASSTSTNEKLFF. The gene calls are TRBV27 and TRBJ1-4, with D hard to call. V was cut by 8 bases and J by 0 bases, with 7 bases left in between. The CDR3 is 13 amino acids. Germline V lookup: CDR1 MNHEY, CDR2 SMNVEV (reference sequence).

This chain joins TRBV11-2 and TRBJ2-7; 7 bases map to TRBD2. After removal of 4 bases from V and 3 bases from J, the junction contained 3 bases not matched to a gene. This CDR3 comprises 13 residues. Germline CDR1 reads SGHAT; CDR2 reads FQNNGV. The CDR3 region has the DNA TGTGCCAGCAGCTGGCCGGGGGGCTACGAGCAGTACTTC. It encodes CASSWPGGYEQYF.

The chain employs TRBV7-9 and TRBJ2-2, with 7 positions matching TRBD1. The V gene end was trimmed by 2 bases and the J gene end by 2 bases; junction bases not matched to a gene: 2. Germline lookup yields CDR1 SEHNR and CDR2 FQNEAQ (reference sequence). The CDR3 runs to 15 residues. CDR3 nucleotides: TGTGCCAGCAGCTTAAAGGGGGCCAACACCGGGGAGCTGTTTTTT. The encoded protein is CASSLKGANTGELFF.

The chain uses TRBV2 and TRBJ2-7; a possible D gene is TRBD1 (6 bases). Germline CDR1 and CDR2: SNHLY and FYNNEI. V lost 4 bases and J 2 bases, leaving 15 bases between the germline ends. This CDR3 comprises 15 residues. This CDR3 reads CASSATTGKAYEQYF. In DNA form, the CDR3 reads TGTGCCAGCAGTGCCACTACAGGGAAGGCCTACGAGCAGTACTTC.

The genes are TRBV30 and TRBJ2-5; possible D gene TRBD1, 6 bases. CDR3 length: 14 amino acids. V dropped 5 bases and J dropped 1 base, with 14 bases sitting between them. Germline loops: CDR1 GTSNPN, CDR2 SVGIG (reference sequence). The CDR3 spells CAWQAGQLQETQYF. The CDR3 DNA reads TGTGCCTGGCAAGCCGGACAGCTCCAAGAGACCCAGTACTTC. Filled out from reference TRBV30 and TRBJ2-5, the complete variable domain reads SQTIHQWPATLVQPVGSPLSLECTVEGTSNPNLYWYRQAAGRGLQLLFYSVGIGQISSEVPQNLSASRPQDRQFILSSKKLLLSDSGFYLCAWQAGQLQETQYFGPGTRLLVL.

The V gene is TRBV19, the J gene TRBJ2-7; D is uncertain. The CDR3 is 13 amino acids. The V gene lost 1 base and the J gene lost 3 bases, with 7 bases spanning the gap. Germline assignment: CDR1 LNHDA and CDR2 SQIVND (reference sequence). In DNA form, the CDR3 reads TGTGCCAGTAGTATAGGACACCTCTACGAGCAGTACTTC. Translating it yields CASSIGHLYEQYF.